This TCR beta chain originates from a study of Graves' ophthalmopathy and Graves' hyperthyroidism. Germline assignment: CDR1 SGHVS and CDR2 FQNEAQ. V dropped 1 base and J dropped 6 bases, with 7 bases sitting between them. The CDR3 extends over 13 amino acids. RNA transcripts were the template, and TCR beta CDR3 regions were amplified from them. HTBI primers primed a first-round RT-PCR, and a second-round multiplex PCR followed. TCRdb recomputed calls from the multiplex PCR reads with MiXCR, one row per CDR3 protein. Here the sample spans over 200,000 distinct CDR3 sequences, around 28% being singletons. Where ophthalmopathy was present, donors had moderate-to-severe activity, CAS ≥3, NOSPECS ≥4 and duration under 3 months. This clonotype came up many times.

The sequencing sample was made of peripheral blood. V gene TRBV7-8 combines with J gene TRBJ1-5; no clear D. The source is a man between 50 and 59 years old with Graves' ophthalmopathy. In DNA form, the CDR3 reads TGTGCCAGCAGCTTAGGCCAGACTCAGCCCCAGCATTTT. Its translation is CASSLGQTQPQHF.